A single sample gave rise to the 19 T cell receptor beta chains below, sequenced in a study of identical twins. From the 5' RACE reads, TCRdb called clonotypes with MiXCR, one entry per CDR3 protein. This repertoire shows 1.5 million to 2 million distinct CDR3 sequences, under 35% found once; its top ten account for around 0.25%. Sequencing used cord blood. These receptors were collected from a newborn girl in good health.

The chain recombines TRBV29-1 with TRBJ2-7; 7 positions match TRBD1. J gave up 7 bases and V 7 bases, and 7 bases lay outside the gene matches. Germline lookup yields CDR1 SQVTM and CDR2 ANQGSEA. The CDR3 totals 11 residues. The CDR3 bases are TGCAGCGGGGGGACAGCGAGGGAGCAGTACTTC. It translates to CSGGTAREQYF.

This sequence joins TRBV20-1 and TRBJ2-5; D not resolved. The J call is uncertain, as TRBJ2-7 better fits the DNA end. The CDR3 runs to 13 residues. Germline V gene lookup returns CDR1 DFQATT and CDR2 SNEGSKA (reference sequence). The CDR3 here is CSATNGRAYEQYF. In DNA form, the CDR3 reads TGCAGTGCTACCAACGGACGGGCCTACGAGCAGTACTTC.

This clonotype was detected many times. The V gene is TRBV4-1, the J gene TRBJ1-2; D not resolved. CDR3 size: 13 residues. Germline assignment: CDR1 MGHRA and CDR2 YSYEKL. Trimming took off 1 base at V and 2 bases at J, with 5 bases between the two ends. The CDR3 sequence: CASSQGINYGYTF. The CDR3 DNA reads TGCGCCAGCAGCCAAGGGATAAACTATGGCTACACCTTC.

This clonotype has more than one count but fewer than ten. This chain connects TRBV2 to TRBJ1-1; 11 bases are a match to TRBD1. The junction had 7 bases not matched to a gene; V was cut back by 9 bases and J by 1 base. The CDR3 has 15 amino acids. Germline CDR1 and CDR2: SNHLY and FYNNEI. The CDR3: CASSGQGATNTEAFF. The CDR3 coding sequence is TGTGCCAGTAGCGGACAGGGGGCGACGAACACTGAAGCTTTCTTT.

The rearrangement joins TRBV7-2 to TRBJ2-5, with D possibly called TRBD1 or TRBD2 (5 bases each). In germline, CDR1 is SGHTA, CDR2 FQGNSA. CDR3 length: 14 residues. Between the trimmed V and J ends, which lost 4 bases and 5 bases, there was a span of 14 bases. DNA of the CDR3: TGTGCCAGCAGCTCGGACGCCGAGGGGGAGACCCAGTACTTC. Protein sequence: CASSSDAEGETQYF.

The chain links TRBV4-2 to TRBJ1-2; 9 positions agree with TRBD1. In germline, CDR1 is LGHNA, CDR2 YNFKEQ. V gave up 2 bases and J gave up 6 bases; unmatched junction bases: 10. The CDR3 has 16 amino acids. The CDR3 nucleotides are TGTGCCAGCAGCCAACCCATTGCTACAGGGGGCGATGGCTACACCTTC. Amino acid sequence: CASSQPIATGGDGYTF.

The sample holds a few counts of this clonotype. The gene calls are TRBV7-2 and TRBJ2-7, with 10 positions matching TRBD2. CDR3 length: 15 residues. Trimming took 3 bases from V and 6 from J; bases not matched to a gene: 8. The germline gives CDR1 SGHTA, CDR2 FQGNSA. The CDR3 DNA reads TGTGCCAGCAGCTTTGGGTCTAGCGGGAGTGGCGAGCAGTACTTC. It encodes CASSFGSSGSGEQYF.

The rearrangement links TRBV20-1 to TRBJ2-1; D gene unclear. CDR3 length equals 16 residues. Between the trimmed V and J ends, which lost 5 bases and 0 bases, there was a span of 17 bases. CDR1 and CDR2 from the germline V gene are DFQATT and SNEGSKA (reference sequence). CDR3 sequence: CSAYFLGKGSYNEQFF. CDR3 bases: TGCAGTGCTTACTTCTTAGGAAAGGGCTCCTACAATGAGCAGTTCTTC.

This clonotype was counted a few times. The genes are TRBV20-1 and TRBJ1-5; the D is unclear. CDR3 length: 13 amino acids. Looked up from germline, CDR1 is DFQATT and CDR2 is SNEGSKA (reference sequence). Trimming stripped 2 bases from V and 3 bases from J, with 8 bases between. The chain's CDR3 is CSARQALNQPQHF. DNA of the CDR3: TGCAGTGCTAGACAGGCCCTCAATCAGCCCCAGCATTTT.

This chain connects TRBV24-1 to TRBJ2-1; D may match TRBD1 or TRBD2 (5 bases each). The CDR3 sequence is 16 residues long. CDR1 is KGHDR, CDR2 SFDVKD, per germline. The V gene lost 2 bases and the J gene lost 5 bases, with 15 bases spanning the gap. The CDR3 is CATSDWAGRGHNEQFF. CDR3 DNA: TGTGCCACCAGTGATTGGGCAGGGAGAGGGCACAATGAGCAGTTCTTC.

The CDR3, as DNA: TGTGCCAGCAGCTTAGTTATTGCGGGAGGTCACTACGAGCAGTACTTC. Residues: CASSLVIAGGHYEQYF. V is TRBV7-8 and J is TRBJ2-7; TRBD2 matches 8 bases. Germline trimming cut 1 base from V and 3 bases from J; bases unmatched to any gene: 8. CDR3 length equals 16 residues. Per germline, CDR1 SGHVS and CDR2 FQNEAQ.

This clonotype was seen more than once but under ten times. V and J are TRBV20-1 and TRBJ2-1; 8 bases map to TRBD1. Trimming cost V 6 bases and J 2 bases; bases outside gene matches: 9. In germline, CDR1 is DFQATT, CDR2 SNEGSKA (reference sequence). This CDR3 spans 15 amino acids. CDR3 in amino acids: CSASHRDRPYNEQFF. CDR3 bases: TGCAGTGCGTCCCATCGGGACAGGCCCTACAATGAGCAGTTCTTC.

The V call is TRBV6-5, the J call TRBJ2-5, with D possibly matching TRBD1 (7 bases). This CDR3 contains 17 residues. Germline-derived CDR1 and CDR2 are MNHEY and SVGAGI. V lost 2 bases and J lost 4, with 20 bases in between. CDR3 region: CASSYPPQGGRVETQYF. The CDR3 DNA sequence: TGTGCCAGCAGTTACCCACCTCAGGGGGGCAGGGTAGAGACCCAGTACTTC.

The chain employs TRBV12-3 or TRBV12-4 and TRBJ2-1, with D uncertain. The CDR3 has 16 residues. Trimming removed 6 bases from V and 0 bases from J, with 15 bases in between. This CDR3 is CASRSGPVGSYNEQFF. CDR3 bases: TGTGCCAGCAGGTCCGGTCCGGTCGGCTCCTACAATGAGCAGTTCTTC.

This CDR3 reads CASSVSTGTTEAFF. Written as DNA, the CDR3 is TGTGCCAGCAGTGTGTCGACTGGGACCACTGAAGCTTTCTTT. The chain has TRBV28 and TRBJ1-1; perhaps TRBD1 as D (5 bases). Trimming left V 5 bases short and J 4 bases short, with 14 bases between. CDR3 size: 14 residues. The germline V gene has CDR1 MDHEN and CDR2 SYDVKM.

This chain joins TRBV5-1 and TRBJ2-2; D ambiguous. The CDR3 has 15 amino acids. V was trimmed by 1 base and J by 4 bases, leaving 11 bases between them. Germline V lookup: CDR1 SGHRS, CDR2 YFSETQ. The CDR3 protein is CASSLLQALTGELFF. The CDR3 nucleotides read TGCGCCAGCAGCTTGTTGCAGGCCCTCACCGGGGAGCTGTTTTTT. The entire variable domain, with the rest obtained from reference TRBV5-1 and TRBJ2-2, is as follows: KAGVTQTPRYLIKTRGQQVTLSCSPISGHRSVSWYQQTPGQGLQFLFEYFSETQRNKGNFPGRFSGRQFSNSRSEMNVSTLELGDSALYLCASSLLQALTGELFFGEGSRLTVL.

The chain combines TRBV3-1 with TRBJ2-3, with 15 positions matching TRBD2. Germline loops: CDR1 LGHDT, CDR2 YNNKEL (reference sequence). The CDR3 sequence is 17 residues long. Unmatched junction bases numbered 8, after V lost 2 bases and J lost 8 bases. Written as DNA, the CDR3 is TGTGCCAGCAGCCAAAATAGGGGACTAGCGGGGGGCGGTACGCAGTATTTT. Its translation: CASSQNRGLAGGGTQYF.

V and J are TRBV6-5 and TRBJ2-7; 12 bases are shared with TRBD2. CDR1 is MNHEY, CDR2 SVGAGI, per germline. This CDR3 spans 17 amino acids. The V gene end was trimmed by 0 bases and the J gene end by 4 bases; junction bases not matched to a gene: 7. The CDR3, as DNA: TGTGCCAGCAGTTACTCGAGACTAGCGGGAGCTAGGTACGAGCAGTACTTC. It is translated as CASSYSRLAGARYEQYF.

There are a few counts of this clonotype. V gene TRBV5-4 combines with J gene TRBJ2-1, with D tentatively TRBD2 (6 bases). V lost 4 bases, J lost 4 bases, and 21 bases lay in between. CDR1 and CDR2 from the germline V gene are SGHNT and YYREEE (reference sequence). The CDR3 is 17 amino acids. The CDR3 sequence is CASSPRDRLAPYNEQFF. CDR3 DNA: TGTGCCAGCAGCCCACGCGATCGTCTAGCGCCTTACAATGAGCAGTTCTTC.